The clone carrying this T cell receptor beta chain was detected a few times. Its antigen is as yet unknown. The sample belongs to a study of T-cell reconstitution after alpha-beta-depleted transplantation in children. Overall study findings and caveats: There were some patients whose high TCRbeta diversity at day 60 came from surviving recipient T cells and thymic progenitors. About two months after transplant, alpha-beta T cells reportedly came from several hundred expanded graft clones.

TCRbeta library construction was performed incorporating unique molecular identifiers. MiXCR, run by TCRdb on the PCR reads, gives a single entry per CDR3 protein. Here the sample spans some 200,000 distinct CDR3 sequences, about 8.4% being singletons. Germline V CDR1 and CDR2: SGHVS, FQNEAQ. V lost 5 bases to trimming and J lost 5 bases; unmatched junction nucleotides: 12. This CDR3 is built from 18 residues. The chain combines TRBV7-8 with TRBJ2-1; 13 positions agree with TRBD2. The receptor was isolated from a male patient aged 2 to 9 who had a stem cell transplant for acute myeloid leukemia, so the T cells may come from the graft donor. The sequenced sample was PBMCs, mostly from graft donor cells, obtained 360 days after TCRalphabeta/CD19-depleted stem cell transplant. The CDR3 sequence is CASSTRLRTSGSHNEQFF. The CDR3 bases are TGTGCCAGCAGCACTCGCCTCCGGACTAGCGGGAGCCACAATGAGCAGTTCTTC.